These T cell receptor beta chains were read from a single sample in a study of patients and donors after allogeneic stem cell transplantation. TCRdb recomputed calls from the RT-PCR reads with MiXCR, one row per CDR3 protein. This sample has roughly 2,500 distinct CDR3 sequences; 3% to 4.5% occur once, and the top ten carry 35% to 40%. Input material: blood, either unsorted or a sorted T cell fraction (not recorded which). The receptor source for this set is a human donor who was either an allogeneic HSCT recipient or a stem cell or donor lymphocyte infusion donor (not recorded which). It is not recorded whose cells these are; they may come from a transplant donor. CDR3s include the opening cysteine and the closing phenylalanine or tryptophan.

j_call v_call cdr3_aa
TRBJ2-1 TRBV29-1 CSARGGAGGPNNEQFF
TRBJ1-6 TRBV10-3 CAIMSGGLFSPLHF
TRBJ2-7 TRBV5-4 CASSFLAGTGPTYEQYF
TRBJ2-5 TRBV27 CASSPRTGGVVETQYF
TRBJ2-3 TRBV18 CASSPESTDTQYF
TRBJ2-1 TRBV7-8 CASSLVKGAQFF
TRBJ1-1 TRBV5-1 CASSLSGTGGTEAFF
TRBJ1-1 TRBV6-5 CASTKTGATEAFF
TRBJ2-1 TRBV4-2 CASSLTLAGGPQGEQFF
TRBJ2-2 TRBV19 CASSIKNTGELFF
TRBJ2-3 TRBV19 CASGLTDTQYF
TRBJ2-6 TRBV10-3 CAISESNSGANVLTF
TRBJ2-7 TRBV20-1 CSAVGTEITQYF
TRBJ2-7 TRBV7-2 CASSLERREFDGQYF
TRBJ2-7 TRBV27 CASSRGPNTANYEQYF
TRBJ2-4 TRBV6-2/TRBV6-3 CASRPVNQKIQYF
TRBJ2-3 TRBV7-4 CASSFPPTDTQYF
TRBJ2-7 TRBV6-2/TRBV6-3 CASSIAGGSFSYEQYF
TRBJ2-1 TRBV9 CASSVDSASYNEQFF
TRBJ2-7 TRBV6-6 CASSFPPTVSSYEQYF
TRBJ1-2 TRBV7-9 CASSRSEGNPGYTF
TRBJ2-1 TRBV20-1 CSARGLAGDYNEQFF
TRBJ2-1 TRBV2 CASTAGSYNEQFF
TRBJ1-1 TRBV5-4 CATPRDNPMNTEAFF
TRBJ2-7 TRBV29-1 CSVQLEWGSGGSYEQYF
TRBJ2-6 TRBV11-2 CASSPAGANVLTF
TRBJ1-1 TRBV7-9 CASSLERGGAEAFF
TRBJ2-1 TRBV20-1 CSAREYNEQFF